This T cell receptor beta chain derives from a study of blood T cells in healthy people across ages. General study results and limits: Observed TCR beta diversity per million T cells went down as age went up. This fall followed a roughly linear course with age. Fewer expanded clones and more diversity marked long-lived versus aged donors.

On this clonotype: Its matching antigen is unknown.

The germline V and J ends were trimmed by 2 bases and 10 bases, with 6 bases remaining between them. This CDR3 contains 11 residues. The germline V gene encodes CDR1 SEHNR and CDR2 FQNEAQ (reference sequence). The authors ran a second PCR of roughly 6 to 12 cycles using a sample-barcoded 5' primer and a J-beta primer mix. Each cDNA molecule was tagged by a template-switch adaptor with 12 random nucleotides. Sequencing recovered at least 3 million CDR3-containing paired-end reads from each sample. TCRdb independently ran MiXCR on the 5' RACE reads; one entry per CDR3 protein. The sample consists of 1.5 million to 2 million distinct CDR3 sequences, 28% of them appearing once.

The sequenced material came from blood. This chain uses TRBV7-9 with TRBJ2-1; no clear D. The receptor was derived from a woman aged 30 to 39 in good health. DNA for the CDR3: TGTGCCAGCAGCTTAATGTTAGAGCAGTTCTTC. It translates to CASSLMLEQFF. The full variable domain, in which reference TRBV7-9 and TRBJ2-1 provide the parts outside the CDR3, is DTGVSQNPRHKITKRGQNVTFRCDPISEHNRLYWYRQTLGQGPEFLTYFQNEAQLEKSRLLSDRFSAERPKGSFSTLEIQRTEQGDSAMYLCASSLMLEQFFGPGTRLTVL.